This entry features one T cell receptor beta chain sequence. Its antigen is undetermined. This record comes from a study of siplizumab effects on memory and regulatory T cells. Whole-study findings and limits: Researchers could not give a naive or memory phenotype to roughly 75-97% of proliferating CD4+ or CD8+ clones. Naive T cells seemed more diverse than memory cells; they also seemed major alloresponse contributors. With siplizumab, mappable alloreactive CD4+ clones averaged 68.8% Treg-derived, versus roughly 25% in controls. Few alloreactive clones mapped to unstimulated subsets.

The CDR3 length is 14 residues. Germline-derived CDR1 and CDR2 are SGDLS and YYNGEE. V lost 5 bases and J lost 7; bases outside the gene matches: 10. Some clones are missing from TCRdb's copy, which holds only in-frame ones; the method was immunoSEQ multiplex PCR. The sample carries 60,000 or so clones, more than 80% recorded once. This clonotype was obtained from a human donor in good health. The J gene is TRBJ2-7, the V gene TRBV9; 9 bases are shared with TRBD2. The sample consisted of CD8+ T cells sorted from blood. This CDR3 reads CASSEASGDGEQYF. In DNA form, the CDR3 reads TGTGCCAGCAGTGAGGCTAGCGGGGACGGGGAGCAGTACTTC.